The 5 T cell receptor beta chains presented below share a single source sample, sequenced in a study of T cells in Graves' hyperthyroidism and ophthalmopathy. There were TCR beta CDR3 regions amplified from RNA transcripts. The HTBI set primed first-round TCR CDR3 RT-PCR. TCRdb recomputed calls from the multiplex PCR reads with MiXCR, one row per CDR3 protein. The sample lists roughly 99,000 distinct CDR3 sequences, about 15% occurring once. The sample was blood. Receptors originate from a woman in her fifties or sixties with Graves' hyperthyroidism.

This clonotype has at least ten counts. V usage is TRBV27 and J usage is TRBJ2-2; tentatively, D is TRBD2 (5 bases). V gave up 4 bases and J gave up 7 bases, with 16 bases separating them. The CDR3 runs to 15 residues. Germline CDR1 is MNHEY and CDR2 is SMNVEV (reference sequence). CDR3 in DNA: TGTGCCAGCAGTTCTCGACTCGCCCGGGGCGGGGAGCTGTTTTTT. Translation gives CASSSRLARGGELFF.

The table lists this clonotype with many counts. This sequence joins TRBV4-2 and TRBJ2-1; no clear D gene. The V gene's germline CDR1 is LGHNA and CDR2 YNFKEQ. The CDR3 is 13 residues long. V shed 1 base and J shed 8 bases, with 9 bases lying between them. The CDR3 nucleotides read TGTGCCAGCAGCCAAGGTAGCCACGATGAGCAGTTCTTC. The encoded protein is CASSQGSHDEQFF.

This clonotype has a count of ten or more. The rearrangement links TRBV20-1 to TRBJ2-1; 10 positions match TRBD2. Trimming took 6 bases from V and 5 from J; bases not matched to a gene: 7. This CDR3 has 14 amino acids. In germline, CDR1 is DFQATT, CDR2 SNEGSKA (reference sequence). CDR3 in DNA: TGCAGTGCCATCGGGACTAGCGTCGACAATGAGCAGTTCTTC. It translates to CSAIGTSVDNEQFF.

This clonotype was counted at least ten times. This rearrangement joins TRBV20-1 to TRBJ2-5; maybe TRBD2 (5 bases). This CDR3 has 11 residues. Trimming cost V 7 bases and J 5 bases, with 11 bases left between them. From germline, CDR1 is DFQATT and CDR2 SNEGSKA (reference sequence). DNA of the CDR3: TGCAGTGTTCTAGCTGGGGAGACCCAGTACTTC. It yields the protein CSVLAGETQYF.

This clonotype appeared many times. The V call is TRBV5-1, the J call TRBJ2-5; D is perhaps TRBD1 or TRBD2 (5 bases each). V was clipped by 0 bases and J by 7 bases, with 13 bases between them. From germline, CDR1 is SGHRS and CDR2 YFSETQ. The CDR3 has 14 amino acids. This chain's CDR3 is CASSLGTGGRTQYF. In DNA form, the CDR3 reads TGCGCCAGCAGCTTGGGTACAGGAGGAAGGACCCAGTACTTC.